The text below deals with one T cell receptor (beta chain). Clones were sequenced by immunoSEQ multiplex PCR, and TCRdb holds only the in-frame ones, with some missing. This table holds around 750,000 clones, 74% found once. This specimen belongs to a study of shared clonotypes between healthy human individuals. The V and J ends lost 0 bases and 3 bases, in that order; junction bases with no gene match: 1. CDR3 length: 15 residues. Germline loops: CDR1 SGDLS, CDR2 YYNGEE. This TCR derives from a woman in her 30s in good health. Sample: memory CD4+ T cells sorted from blood. The subset denotes: CD45RA-negative fraction. This chain uses TRBV9 with TRBJ2-1; 9 bases match TRBD2. CDR3 sequence: CASSVVSGGYNEQFF. In nucleotides, the CDR3 is TGTGCCAGCAGCGTAGTTAGCGGGGGCTACAATGAGCAGTTCTTC.